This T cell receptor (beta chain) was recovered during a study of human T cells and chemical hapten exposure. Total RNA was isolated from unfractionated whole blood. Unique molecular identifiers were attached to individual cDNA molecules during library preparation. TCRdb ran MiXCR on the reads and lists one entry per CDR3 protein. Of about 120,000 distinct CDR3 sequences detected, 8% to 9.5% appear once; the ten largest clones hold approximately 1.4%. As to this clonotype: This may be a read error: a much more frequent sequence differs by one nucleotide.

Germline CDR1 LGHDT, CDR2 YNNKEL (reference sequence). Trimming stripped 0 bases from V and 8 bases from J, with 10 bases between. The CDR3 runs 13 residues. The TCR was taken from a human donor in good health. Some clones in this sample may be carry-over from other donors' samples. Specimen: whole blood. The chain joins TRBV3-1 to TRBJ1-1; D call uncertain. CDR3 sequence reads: CASSQDEGKEAFF. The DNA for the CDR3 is TGTGCCAGCAGCCAAGATGAGGGTAAAGAAGCTTTCTTT.